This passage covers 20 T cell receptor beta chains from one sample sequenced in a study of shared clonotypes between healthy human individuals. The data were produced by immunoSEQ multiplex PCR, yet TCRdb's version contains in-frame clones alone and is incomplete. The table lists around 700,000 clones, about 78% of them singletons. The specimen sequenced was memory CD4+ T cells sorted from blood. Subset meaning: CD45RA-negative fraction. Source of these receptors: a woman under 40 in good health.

The CDR3 nucleotides are TGTGCCAGTAGTCGGGCCTTTCAGGGCGAGCAGTACTTC. Protein: CASSRAFQGEQYF. The rearrangement links TRBV19 to TRBJ2-7; weak D call: TRBD1 (5 bases). Trimming cost V 5 bases and J 6 bases, with 14 bases left between them. Germline assignment: CDR1 LNHDA and CDR2 SQIVND (reference sequence). CDR3 length: 13 residues.

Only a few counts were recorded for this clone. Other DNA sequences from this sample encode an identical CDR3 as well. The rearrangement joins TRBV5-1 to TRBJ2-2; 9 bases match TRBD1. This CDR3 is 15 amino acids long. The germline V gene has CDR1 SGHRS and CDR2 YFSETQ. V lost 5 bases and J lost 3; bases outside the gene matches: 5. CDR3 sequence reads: CASSRGDRDTGELFF. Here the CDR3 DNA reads TGCGCCAGCAGTCGGGGGGACAGGGACACCGGGGAGCTGTTTTTT.

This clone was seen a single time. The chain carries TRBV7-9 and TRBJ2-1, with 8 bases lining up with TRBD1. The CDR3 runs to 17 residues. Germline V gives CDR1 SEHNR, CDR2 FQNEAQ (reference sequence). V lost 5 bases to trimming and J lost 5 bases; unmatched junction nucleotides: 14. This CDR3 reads CASSTRQGTRNNNEQFF. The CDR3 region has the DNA TGTGCCAGCAGCACTCGACAGGGGACACGAAATAACAATGAGCAGTTCTTC. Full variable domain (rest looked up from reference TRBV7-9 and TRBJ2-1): DTGVSQNPRHKITKRGQNVTFRCDPISEHNRLYWYRQTLGQGPEFLTYFQNEAQLEKSRLLSDRFSAERPKGSFSTLEIQRTEQGDSAMYLCASSTRQGTRNNNEQFFGPGTRLTVL.

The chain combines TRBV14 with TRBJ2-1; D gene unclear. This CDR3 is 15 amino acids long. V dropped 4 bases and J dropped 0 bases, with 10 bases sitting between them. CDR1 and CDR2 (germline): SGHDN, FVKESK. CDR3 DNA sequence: TGTGCCAGCAGCCCAGACTTGTCCTCCTACAATGAGCAGTTCTTC. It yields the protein CASSPDLSSYNEQFF. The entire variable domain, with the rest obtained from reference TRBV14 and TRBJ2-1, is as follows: EAGVTQFPSHSVIEKGQTVTLRCDPISGHDNLYWYRRVMGKEIKFLLHFVKESKQDESGMPNNRFLAERTGGTYSTLKVQPAELEDSGVYFCASSPDLSSYNEQFFGPGTRLTVL.

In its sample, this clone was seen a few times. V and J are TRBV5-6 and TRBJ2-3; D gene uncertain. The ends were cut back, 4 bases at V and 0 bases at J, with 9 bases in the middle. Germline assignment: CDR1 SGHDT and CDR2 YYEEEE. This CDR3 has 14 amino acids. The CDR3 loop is CASSVGPSTDTQYF. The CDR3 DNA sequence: TGTGCCAGCAGCGTGGGTCCCAGCACAGATACGCAGTATTTT.

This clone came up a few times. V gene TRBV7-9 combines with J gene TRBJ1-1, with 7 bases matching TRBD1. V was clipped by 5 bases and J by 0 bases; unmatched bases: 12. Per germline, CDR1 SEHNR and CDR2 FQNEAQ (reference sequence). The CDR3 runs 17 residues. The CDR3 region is CASSPPGTDSMNTEAFF. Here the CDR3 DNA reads TGTGCCAGCAGCCCACCTGGGACAGATAGCATGAACACTGAAGCTTTCTTT.

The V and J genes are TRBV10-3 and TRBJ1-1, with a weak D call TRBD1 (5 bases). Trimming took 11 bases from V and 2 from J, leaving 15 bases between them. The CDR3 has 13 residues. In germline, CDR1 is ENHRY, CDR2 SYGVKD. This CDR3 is CAAGAPKNTEAFF. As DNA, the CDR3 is TGTGCCGCCGGGGCGCCAAAAAACACTGAAGCTTTCTTT.

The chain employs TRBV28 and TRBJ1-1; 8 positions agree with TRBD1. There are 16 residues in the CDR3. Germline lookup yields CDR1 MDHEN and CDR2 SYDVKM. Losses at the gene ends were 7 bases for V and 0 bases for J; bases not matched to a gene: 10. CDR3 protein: CASTHSQGVLNTEAFF. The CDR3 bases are TGTGCCAGCACCCACTCACAGGGGGTTCTGAACACTGAAGCTTTCTTT.

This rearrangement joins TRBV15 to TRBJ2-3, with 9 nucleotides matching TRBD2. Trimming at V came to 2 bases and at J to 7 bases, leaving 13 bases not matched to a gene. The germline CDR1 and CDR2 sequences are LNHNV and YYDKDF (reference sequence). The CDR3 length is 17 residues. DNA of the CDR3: TGTGCCACCAGCAGATCGGTGGTAGCGGGAGAAGTGTATACGCAGTATTTT. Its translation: CATSRSVVAGEVYTQYF.

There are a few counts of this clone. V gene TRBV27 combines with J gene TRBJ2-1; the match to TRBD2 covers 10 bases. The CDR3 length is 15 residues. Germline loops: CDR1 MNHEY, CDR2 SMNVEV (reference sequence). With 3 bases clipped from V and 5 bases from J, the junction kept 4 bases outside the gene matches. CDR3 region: CASSFPAGGHNEQFF. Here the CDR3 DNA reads TGTGCCAGCAGTTTCCCAGCGGGGGGGCACAATGAGCAGTTCTTC.

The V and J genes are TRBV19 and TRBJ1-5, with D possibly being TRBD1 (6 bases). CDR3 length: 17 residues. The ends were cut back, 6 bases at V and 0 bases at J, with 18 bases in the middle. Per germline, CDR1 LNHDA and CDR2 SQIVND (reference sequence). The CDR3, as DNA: TGTGCCAGTAGAAGGGGCCGGACAGAATATAGCAATCAGCCCCAGCATTTT. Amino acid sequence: CASRRGRTEYSNQPQHF.

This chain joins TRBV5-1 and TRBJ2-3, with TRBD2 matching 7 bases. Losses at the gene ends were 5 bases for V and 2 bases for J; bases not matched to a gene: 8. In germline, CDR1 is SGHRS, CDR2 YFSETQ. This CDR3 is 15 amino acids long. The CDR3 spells CASSRASGTTDTQYF. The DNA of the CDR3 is TGCGCCAGCAGTAGGGCTAGCGGCACCACAGATACGCAGTATTTT.

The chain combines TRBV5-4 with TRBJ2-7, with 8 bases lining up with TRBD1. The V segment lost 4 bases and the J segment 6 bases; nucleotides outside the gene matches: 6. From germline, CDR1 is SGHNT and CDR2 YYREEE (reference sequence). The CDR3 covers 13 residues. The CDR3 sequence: CASSLETGAEQYF. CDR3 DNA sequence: TGTGCCAGCAGCCTAGAGACAGGGGCCGAGCAGTACTTC.

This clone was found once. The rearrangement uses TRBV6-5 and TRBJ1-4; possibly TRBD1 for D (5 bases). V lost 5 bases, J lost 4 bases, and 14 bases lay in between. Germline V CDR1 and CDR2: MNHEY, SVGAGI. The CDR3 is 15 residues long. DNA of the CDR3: TGTGCCAGCAGTGGATCCGCCGGGGGTAATGAAAAACTGTTTTTT. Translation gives CASSGSAGGNEKLFF.

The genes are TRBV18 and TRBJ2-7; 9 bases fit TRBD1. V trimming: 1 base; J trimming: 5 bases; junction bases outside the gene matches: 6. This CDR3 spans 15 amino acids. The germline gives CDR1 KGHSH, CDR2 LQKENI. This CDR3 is CASSPRTGEGNEQYF. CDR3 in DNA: TGTGCCAGCTCACCACGGACAGGGGAGGGGAACGAGCAGTACTTC.

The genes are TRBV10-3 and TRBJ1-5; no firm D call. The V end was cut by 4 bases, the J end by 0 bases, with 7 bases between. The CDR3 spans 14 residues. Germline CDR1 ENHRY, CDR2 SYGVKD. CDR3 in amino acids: CAISADYSNQPQHF. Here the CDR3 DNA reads TGTGCCATCAGTGCCGATTATAGCAATCAGCCCCAGCATTTT.

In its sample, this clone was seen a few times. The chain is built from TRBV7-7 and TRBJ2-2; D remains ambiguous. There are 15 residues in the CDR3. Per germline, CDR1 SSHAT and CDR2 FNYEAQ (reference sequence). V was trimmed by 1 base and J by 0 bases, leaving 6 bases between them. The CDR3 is CASSLGTANTGELFF. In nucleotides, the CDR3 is TGTGCCAGCAGCTTAGGGACGGCGAACACCGGGGAGCTGTTTTTT.

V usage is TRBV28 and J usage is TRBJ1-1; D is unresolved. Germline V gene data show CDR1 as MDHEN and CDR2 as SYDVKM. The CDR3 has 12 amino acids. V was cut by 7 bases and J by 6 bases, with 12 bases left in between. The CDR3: CASTRAPAEAFF. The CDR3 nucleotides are TGTGCCAGCACGCGAGCCCCGGCTGAAGCTTTCTTT.

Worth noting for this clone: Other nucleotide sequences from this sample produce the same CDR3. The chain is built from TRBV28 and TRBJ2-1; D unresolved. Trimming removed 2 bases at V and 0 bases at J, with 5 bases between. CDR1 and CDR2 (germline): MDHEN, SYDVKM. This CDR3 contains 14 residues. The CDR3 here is CASSLPSSYNEQFF. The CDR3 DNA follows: TGTGCCAGCAGTTTACCCAGCTCCTACAATGAGCAGTTCTTC.

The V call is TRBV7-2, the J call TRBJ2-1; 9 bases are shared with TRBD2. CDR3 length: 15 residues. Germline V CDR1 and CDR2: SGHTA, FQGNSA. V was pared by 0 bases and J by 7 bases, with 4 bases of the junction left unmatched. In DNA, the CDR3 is TGTGCCAGCAGCTTAGCTCCTAGCGGGGTTAATGAGCAGTTCTTC. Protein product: CASSLAPSGVNEQFF.